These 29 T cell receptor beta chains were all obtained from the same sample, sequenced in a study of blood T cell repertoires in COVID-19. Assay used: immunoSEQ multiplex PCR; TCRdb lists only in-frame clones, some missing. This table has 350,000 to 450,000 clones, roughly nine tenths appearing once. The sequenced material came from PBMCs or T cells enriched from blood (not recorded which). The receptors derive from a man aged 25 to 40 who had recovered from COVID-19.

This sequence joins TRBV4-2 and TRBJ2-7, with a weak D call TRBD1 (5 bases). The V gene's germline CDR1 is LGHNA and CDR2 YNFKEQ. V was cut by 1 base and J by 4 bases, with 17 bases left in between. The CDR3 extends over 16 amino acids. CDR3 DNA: TGTGCCAGCAGCCAAGGTACAGGAAAGCGAAGGTACGAGCAGTACTTC. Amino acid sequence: CASSQGTGKRRYEQYF.

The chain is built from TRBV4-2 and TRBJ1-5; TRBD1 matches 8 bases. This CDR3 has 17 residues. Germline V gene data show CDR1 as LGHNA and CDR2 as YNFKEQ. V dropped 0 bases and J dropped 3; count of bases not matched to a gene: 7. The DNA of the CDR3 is TGTGCCAGCAGCCAAGATTCGCAGGGGGCAGTCAATCAGCCCCAGCATTTT. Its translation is CASSQDSQGAVNQPQHF.

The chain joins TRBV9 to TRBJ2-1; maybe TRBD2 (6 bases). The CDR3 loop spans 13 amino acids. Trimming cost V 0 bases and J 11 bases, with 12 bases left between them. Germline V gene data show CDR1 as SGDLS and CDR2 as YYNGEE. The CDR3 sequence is CASSVDVEGKQFF. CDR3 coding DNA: TGTGCCAGCAGCGTAGATGTGGAGGGTAAGCAGTTCTTC.

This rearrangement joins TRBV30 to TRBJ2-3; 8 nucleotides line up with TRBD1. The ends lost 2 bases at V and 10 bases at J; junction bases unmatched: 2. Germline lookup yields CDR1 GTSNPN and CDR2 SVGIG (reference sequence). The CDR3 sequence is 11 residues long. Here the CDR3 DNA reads TGTGCCTGGAGTACAGGGGGTTCGCAGTATTTT. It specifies CAWSTGGSQYF. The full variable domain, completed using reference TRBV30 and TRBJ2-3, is SQTIHQWPATLVQPVGSPLSLECTVEGTSNPNLYWYRQAAGRGLQLLFYSVGIGQISSEVPQNLSASRPQDRQFILSSKKLLLSDSGFYLCAWSTGGSQYFGPGTRLTVL.

The CDR3 sequence is CASIGQPNTEAFF. The CDR3 nucleotides read TGTGCCAGCATTGGACAGCCGAACACTGAAGCTTTCTTT. The chain is built from TRBV2 and TRBJ1-1; possible D gene TRBD1, 6 bases. The CDR3 consists of 13 residues. Germline loops: CDR1 SNHLY, CDR2 FYNNEI. The V and J ends lost 7 bases and 1 base respectively, with 10 bases between them. Full variable domain (rest looked up from reference TRBV2 and TRBJ1-1): EPEVTQTPSHQVTQMGQEVILRCVPISNHLYFYWYRQILGQKVEFLVSFYNNEISEKSEIFDDQFSVERPDGSNFTLKIRSTKLEDSAMYFCASIGQPNTEAFFGQGTRLTVV.

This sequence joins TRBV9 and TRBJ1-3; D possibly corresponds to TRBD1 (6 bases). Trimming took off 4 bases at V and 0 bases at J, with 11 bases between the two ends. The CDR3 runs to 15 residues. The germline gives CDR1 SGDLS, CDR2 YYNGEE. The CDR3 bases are TGTGCCAGCAGCCCGGACAGTTTCTCTGGAAACACCATATATTTT. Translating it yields CASSPDSFSGNTIYF.

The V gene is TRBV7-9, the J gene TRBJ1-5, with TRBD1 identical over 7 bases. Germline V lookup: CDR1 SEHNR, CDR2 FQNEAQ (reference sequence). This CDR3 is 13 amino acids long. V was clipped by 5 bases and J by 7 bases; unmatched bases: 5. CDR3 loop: CASSERQGQPQHF. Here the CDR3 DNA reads TGTGCCAGCAGCGAAAGACAGGGACAGCCCCAGCATTTT.

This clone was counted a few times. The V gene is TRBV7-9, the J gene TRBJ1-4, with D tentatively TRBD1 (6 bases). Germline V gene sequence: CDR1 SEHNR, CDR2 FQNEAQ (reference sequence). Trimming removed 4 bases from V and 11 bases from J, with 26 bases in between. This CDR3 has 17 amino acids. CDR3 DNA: TGTGCCAGCAGCTCAAGTGGGCAGGGGTTATTCCTGAGGAAACTGTTTTTT. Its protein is CASSSSGQGLFLRKLFF. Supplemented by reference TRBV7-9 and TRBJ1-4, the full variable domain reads DTGVSQNPRHKITKRGQNVTFRCDPISEHNRLYWYRQTLGQGPEFLTYFQNEAQLEKSRLLSDRFSAERPKGSFSTLEIQRTEQGDSAMYLCASSSSGQGLFLRKLFFGSGTQLSVL.

DNA for the CDR3: TGTGCCAGCAGAGGCCCGGGAGAAGCTTTCTTT. The encoded protein is CASRGPGEAFF. The V and J genes are TRBV28 and TRBJ1-1; D is unclear. V was trimmed by 6 bases and J by 8 bases, leaving 10 bases between them. Germline CDR1 MDHEN, CDR2 SYDVKM. The CDR3 spans 11 residues.

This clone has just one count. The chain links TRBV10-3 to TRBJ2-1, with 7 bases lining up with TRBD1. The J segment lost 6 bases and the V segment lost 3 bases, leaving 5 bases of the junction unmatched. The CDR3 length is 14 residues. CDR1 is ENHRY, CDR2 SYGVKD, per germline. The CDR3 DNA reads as TGTGCCATCAGTGATAGGGGGCTTCTCAATGAGCAGTTCTTC. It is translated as CAISDRGLLNEQFF.

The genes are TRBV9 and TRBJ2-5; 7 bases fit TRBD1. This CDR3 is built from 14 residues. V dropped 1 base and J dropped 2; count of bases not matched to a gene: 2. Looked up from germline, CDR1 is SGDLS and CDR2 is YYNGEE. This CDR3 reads CASSVRTGQETQYF. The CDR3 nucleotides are TGTGCCAGCAGCGTAAGGACAGGACAAGAGACCCAGTACTTC.

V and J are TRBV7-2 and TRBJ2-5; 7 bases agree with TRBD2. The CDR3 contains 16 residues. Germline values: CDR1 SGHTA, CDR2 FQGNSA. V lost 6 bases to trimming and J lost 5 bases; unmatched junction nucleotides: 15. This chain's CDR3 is CASSALGEGLGETQYF. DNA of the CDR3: TGTGCCAGCAGTGCCCTGGGGGAGGGCCTAGGTGAGACCCAGTACTTC.

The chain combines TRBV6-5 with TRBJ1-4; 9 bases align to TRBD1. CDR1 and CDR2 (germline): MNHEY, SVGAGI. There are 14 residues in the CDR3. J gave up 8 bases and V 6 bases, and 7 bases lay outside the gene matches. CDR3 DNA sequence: TGTGCCAGCAGACGGACAGGGGTAGGAGAAAAACTGTTTTTT. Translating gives CASRRTGVGEKLFF.

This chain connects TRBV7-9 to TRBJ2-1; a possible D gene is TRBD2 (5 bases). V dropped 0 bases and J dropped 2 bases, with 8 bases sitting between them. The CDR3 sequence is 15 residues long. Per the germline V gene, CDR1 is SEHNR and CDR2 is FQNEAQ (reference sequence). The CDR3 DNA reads TGTGCCAGCAGCTTAGCGACCGGGGCCTACAATGAGCAGTTCTTC. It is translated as CASSLATGAYNEQFF.

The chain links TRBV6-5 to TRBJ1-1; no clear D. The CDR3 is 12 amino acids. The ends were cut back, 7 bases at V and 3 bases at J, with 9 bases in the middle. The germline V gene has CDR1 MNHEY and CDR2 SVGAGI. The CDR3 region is CASTRDYTEAFF. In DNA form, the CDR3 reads TGTGCCAGCACCAGAGACTACACTGAAGCTTTCTTT.

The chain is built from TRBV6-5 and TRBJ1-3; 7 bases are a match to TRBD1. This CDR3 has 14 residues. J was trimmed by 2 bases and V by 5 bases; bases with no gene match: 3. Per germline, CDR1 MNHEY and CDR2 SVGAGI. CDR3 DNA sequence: TGTGCCAGCAGTCCAGGGGGAGCTGGAAACACCATATATTTT. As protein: CASSPGGAGNTIYF.

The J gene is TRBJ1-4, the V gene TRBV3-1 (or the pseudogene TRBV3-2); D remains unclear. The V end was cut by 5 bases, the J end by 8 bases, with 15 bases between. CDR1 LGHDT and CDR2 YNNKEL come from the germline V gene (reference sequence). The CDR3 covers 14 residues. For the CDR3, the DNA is TGTGCCAGCAGCAATTCCGTGGTCCAGGAAAAACTGTTTTTT. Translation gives CASSNSVVQEKLFF.

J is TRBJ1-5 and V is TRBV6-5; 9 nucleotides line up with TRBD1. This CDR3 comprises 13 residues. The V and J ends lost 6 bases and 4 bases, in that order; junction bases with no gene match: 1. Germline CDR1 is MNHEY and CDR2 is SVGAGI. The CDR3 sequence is CASSGTGNQPQHF. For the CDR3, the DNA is TGTGCCAGCAGCGGGACAGGGAATCAGCCCCAGCATTTT.

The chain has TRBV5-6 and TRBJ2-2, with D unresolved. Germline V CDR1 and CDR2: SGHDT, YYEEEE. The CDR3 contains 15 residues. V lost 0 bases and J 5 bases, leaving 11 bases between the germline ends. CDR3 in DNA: TGTGCCAGCAGCTTGGATGGGCTGATAACCGGGGAGCTGTTTTTT. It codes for CASSLDGLITGELFF.

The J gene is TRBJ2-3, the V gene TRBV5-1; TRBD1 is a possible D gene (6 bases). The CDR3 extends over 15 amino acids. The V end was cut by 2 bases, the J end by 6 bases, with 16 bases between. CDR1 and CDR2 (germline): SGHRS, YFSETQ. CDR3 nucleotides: TGCGCCAGCAGCTTAAATAGACAGGCTGGGGATACGCAGTATTTT. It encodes CASSLNRQAGDTQYF.

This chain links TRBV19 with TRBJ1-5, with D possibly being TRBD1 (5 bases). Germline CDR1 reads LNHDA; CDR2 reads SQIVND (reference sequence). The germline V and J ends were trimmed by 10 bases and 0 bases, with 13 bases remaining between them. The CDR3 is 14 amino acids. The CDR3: CATSWGHSNQPQHF. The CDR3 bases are TGTGCCACCTCTTGGGGCCATAGCAATCAGCCCCAGCATTTT.

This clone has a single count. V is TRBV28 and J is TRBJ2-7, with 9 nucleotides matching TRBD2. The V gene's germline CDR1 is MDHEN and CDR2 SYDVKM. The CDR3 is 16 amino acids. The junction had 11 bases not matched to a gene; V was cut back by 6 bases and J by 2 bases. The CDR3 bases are TGTGCCAGCAGCTTTAGCGGGAGCCGAGACCCCTACGAGCAGTACTTC. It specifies CASSFSGSRDPYEQYF. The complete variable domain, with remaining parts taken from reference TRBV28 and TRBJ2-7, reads DVKVTQSSRYLVKRTGEKVFLECVQDMDHENMFWYRQDPGLGLRLIYFSYDVKMKEKGDIPEGYSVSREKKERFSLILESASTNQTSMYLCASSFSGSRDPYEQYFGPGTRLTVT.

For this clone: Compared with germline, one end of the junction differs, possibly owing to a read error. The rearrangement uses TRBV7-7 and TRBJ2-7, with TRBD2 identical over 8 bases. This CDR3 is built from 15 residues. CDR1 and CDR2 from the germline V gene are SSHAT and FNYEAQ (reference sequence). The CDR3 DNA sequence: TGTGCTAGCAGCTTAGGAGCGGGAGCGAGTTACGAGCAGTACTTC. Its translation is CASSLGAGASYEQYF.

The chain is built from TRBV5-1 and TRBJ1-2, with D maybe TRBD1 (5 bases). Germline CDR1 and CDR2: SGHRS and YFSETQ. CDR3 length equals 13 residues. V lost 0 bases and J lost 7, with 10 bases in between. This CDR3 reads CASSLAGYSGYTF. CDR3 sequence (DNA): TGCGCCAGCAGCTTGGCAGGGTATAGTGGCTACACCTTC.

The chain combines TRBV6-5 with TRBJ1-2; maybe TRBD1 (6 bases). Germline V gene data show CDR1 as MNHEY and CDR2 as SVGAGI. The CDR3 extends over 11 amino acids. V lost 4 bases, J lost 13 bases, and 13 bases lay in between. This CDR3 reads CASSSTGRVTF. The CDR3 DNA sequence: TGTGCCAGCAGTTCCACAGGGCGGGTCACCTTC.

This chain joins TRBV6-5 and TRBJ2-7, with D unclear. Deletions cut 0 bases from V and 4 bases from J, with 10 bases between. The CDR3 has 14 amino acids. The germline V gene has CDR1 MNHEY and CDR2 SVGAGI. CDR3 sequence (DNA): TGTGCCAGCAGTTACTCCAAGGAGCAGTACGAGCAGTACTTC. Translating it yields CASSYSKEQYEQYF.

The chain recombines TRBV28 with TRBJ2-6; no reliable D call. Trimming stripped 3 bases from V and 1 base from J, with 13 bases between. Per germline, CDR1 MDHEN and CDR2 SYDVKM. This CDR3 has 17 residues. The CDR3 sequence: CASSLSAPGSGANVLTF. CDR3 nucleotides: TGTGCCAGCAGTTTGTCCGCTCCGGGTTCTGGGGCCAACGTCCTGACTTTC.

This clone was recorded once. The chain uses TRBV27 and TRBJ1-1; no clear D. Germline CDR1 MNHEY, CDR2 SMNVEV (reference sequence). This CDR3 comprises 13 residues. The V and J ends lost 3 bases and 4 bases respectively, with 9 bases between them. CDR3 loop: CASSFAGSTEAFF. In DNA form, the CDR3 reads TGTGCCAGCAGTTTCGCGGGGAGCACTGAAGCTTTCTTT.

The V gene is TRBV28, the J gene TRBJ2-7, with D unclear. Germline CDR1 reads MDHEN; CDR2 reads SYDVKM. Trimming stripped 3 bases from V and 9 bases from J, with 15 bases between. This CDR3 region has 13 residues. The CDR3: CASSFGRIRVQYF. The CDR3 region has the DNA TGTGCCAGCAGTTTTGGCAGGATACGTGTGCAGTACTTC.